Listed below are T cell receptor beta chains from one sample, sequenced in a study of blood T cell repertoires in COVID-19. Repertoires were generated with immunoSEQ multiplex PCR, while TCRdb's copy carries only in-frame clones and drops some. The table has over 150,000 clones, 84% seen once. Source material: peripheral blood. These receptors all stem from a human donor in a cohort sampled during active COVID-19. CDR3s include the opening cysteine and the closing phenylalanine or tryptophan. The order of the fields is J gene, D gene, V gene, clone size, CDR3 protein, CDR3 DNA. The D gene is left open where the match is weak. The size field is filled for only some rows; it gives once, few, many or a size class.

TRBJ1-5	-	TRBV19	few	CASREYRAQNQPQHF	TGTGCCAGTAGGGAGTACAGGGCCCAAAATCAGCCCCAGCATTTT
TRBJ1-4	-	TRBV6-5	-	CASSRHGRTNEKLFF	TGTGCCAGCAGTCGACACGGGAGAACTAATGAAAAACTGTTTTTT
TRBJ1-5	-	TRBV5-8	once	CASSLGANSNQPQHF	TGTGCCAGCAGCTTAGGGGCCAATAGCAATCAGCCCCAGCATTTT
TRBJ2-7	-	TRBV27	-	CASSLLNGGDEQYF	TGTGCCAGCAGTTTATTGAACGGAGGGGACGAGCAGTACTTC
TRBJ2-3	-	TRBV18	-	CASSFRHSTDTQYF	TGTGCCAGCTCATTTCGTCACTCCACAGATACGCAGTATTTT
TRBJ1-5	-	TRBV21-1	-	CASSSLRECRQPQHF	TGTGCCAGCAGCTCACTCCGGGAATGCCGTCAGCCCCAGCATTTT
TRBJ2-3	TRBD1	TRBV7-2	-	CASSQKTGGSTDTQYF	TGTGCCAGCAGCCAAAAAACAGGGGGGAGCACAGATACGCAGTATTTT
TRBJ2-7	TRBD1	TRBV2	-	CASRQGAGEQYF	TGTGCCAGCAGACAGGGGGCGGGGGAGCAGTACTTC
TRBJ2-3	TRBD2	TRBV9	-	CASSVGDSGGTDTQYF	TGTGCCAGCAGCGTAGGTGATAGCGGGGGCACAGATACGCAGTATTTT
TRBJ1-5	-	TRBV23-1	few	CASSRREANQPQHF	TGCGCCAGCAGTCGGCGGGAGGCCAATCAGCCCCAGCATTTT
TRBJ1-3	-	TRBV3-1/TRBV3-2	-	CASSQVLQGSFSGNTIYF	TGTGCCAGCAGCCAAGTTCTACAGGGCAGTTTCTCTGGAAACACCATATATTTT
TRBJ1-1	-	TRBV28	-	CASSPSQGNTEAFF	TGTGCCAGCAGTCCCTCCCAGGGGAACACTGAAGCTTTCTTT
TRBJ2-1	TRBD2	TRBV2	few	CATTPGQGTSGRAGSLEQFF	TGTGCCACAACCCCGGGACAGGGGACTAGCGGGAGGGCCGGGTCATTAGAGCAGTTCTTC
TRBJ1-5	-	TRBV27	-	CASSPLRAYYSNQPQHF	TGTGCCAGCAGTCCCCTGAGAGCCTATTATAGCAATCAGCCCCAGCATTTT
TRBJ1-3	TRBD1	TRBV12-5	-	CASGLGQGTSGNTIYF	TGTGCTAGTGGTTTGGGACAGGGGACATCGGGAAACACCATATATTTT
TRBJ1-1	TRBD1	TRBV27	-	CASRTDRVRGTEAFF	TGTGCCAGCAGAACAGACAGGGTAAGAGGTACTGAAGCTTTCTTT
TRBJ2-2	-	TRBV11-3	-	CASSLPYISGNTGELFF	TGTGCCAGCAGCTTACCCTACATCTCAGGTAACACCGGGGAGCTGTTTTTT
TRBJ2-5	-	TRBV18	many	CASSPRPGETQYF	TGTGCCAGCTCACCAAGGCCGGGGGAGACCCAGTACTTC
TRBJ2-7	TRBD1	TRBV6-1	once	CASSEPGQGHYEQYF	TGTGCCAGCAGTGAACCCGGACAGGGGCACTACGAGCAGTACTTC
TRBJ2-7	-	TRBV4-1	-	CASSRLPTINSYEQYF	TGCGCCAGCAGCCGTCTACCGACTATAAACTCCTACGAGCAGTACTTC
TRBJ1-6	-	TRBV7-2	-	CASSFSVLAYNSPLHF	TGTGCCAGCAGCTTCAGCGTGCTCGCCTATAATTCACCCCTCCACTTT
TRBJ1-3	-	TRBV7-2	-	CASSLHAGLGTGNTIYF	TGTGCCAGCAGCTTACACGCGGGACTTGGGACTGGAAACACCATATATTTT
TRBJ2-5	-	TRBV10-3	-	CAISESSSIQTQYF	TGTGCCATCAGTGAGTCTAGTAGCATCCAGACCCAGTACTTC
TRBJ2-5	TRBD1	TRBV6-5	-	CASNRGFVETQYF	TGTGCCAGCAACAGGGGTTTTGTCGAGACCCAGTACTTC
TRBJ2-3	TRBD1	TRBV3-1/TRBV3-2	-	CASSRPDRGGKDTQYF	TGTGCCAGCAGCCGACCGGACAGGGGCGGGAAAGATACGCAGTATTTT